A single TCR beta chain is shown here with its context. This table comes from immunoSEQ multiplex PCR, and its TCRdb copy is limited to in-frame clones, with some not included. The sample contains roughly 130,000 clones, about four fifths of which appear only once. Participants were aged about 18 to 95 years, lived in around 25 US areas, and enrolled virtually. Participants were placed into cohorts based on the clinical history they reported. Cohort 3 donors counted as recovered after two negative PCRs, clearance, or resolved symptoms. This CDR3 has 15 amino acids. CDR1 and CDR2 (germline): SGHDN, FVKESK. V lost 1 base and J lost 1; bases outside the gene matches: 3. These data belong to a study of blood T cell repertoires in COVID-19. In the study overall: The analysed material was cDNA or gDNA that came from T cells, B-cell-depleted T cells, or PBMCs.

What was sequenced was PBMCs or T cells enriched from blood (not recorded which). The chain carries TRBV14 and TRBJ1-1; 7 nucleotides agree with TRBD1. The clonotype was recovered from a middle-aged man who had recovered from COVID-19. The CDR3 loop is CASSQGRQGNTEAFF. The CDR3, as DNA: TGTGCCAGCAGCCAAGGGCGACAGGGGAACACTGAAGCTTTCTTT.